This is a list of T cell receptor beta chains from one sample in a study of T cell changes during pregnancy in multiple sclerosis. The data were produced by immunoSEQ multiplex PCR, yet TCRdb's version contains in-frame clones alone and is incomplete. The table shows approximately 74,000 clones, with roughly 92% occurring only once. The source material was peripheral blood, sampled before pregnancy. These TCRs come from a female donor with multiple sclerosis, enrolled in a pregnancy study. The conserved cysteine and the conserved F or W are not part of the CDR3 here. Rows give clone size only sometimes, using once, few, many, or a class for an expanded clone.

j_call: TRBJ2-7; v_call: TRBV29-1; clone_size: .; cdr3_aa: SVEVANSYEQY
j_call: TRBJ1-1; v_call: TRBV28; clone_size: .; cdr3_aa: ASSLGSGGTEAF
j_call: TRBJ1-3; v_call: TRBV27; clone_size: .; cdr3_aa: ASGGQGGSLDTIY
j_call: TRBJ1-5; v_call: TRBV7-2; clone_size: .; cdr3_aa: ASSLGGTQPQH
j_call: TRBJ2-5; v_call: TRBV4-3; clone_size: .; cdr3_aa: ASSQELTWTSGETQY
j_call: TRBJ1-3; v_call: TRBV28; clone_size: .; cdr3_aa: ASSTPGGSGNTIY
j_call: TRBJ1-4; v_call: TRBV7-8; clone_size: once; cdr3_aa: ASSLVPGGFSEKLF
j_call: TRBJ2-1; v_call: TRBV5-1; clone_size: .; cdr3_aa: ASSEGSGNEQF
j_call: TRBJ2-1; v_call: TRBV28; clone_size: once; cdr3_aa: ASSIALAEGRNEQF
j_call: TRBJ2-3; v_call: TRBV7-9; clone_size: .; cdr3_aa: ASSLVTSGITDTQY
j_call: TRBJ2-5; v_call: TRBV9; clone_size: .; cdr3_aa: ASSVGPLETQY
j_call: TRBJ2-1; v_call: TRBV19; clone_size: .; cdr3_aa: ASSIVTSGAYNEQF
j_call: TRBJ2-7; v_call: TRBV7-9; clone_size: .; cdr3_aa: ASSFQREFSYEQY
j_call: TRBJ2-7; v_call: TRBV11-2; clone_size: .; cdr3_aa: ASSLAAGNPYEQY
j_call: TRBJ1-2; v_call: TRBV7-9; clone_size: .; cdr3_aa: ASSNQQGYGYT
j_call: TRBJ2-1; v_call: TRBV19; clone_size: .; cdr3_aa: ASSIGVTIGGINEQF
j_call: TRBJ2-7; v_call: TRBV4-3; clone_size: .; cdr3_aa: ASSQGLADLYEQY
j_call: TRBJ2-7; v_call: TRBV28; clone_size: .; cdr3_aa: ASSTRGGLQSYEQY
j_call: TRBJ1-1; v_call: TRBV28; clone_size: once; cdr3_aa: ASSWAGGGVAF
j_call: TRBJ2-2; v_call: TRBV7-9; clone_size: .; cdr3_aa: ASSLGQGYTGELF
j_call: TRBJ1-1; v_call: TRBV13; clone_size: .; cdr3_aa: ASSSDRNTEAF
j_call: TRBJ1-2; v_call: TRBV7-2; clone_size: .; cdr3_aa: ASSRTWTGARSYT
j_call: TRBJ1-4; v_call: TRBV25-1; clone_size: .; cdr3_aa: ASSDIQGEWEKLF
j_call: TRBJ1-3; v_call: TRBV27; clone_size: .; cdr3_aa: ASSLSLYSGNTIY
j_call: TRBJ2-3; v_call: TRBV10-3; clone_size: .; cdr3_aa: AISGLATDTQY
j_call: TRBJ2-3; v_call: TRBV19; clone_size: .; cdr3_aa: ASRSMGGSDTQY
j_call: TRBJ1-2; v_call: TRBV6-1; clone_size: .; cdr3_aa: ASSEQGGGYT
j_call: TRBJ1-1; v_call: TRBV11-3; clone_size: .; cdr3_aa: ASRSGGTTEAF
j_call: TRBJ2-3; v_call: TRBV28; clone_size: .; cdr3_aa: ASRWGQLITDTQY
j_call: TRBJ2-1; v_call: TRBV11-3; clone_size: .; cdr3_aa: ASSLVYNEQF
j_call: TRBJ1-1; v_call: TRBV30; clone_size: few; cdr3_aa: AWSFREWSNTEAF
j_call: TRBJ2-3; v_call: TRBV14; clone_size: .; cdr3_aa: ASSQEGGLAGSTDTQY
j_call: TRBJ1-4; v_call: TRBV6-1; clone_size: .; cdr3_aa: ASSGGQGAEKLF
j_call: TRBJ2-3; v_call: TRBV7-7; clone_size: .; cdr3_aa: ASSPGTGSTDTQY
j_call: TRBJ1-2; v_call: TRBV19; clone_size: .; cdr3_aa: ASSLTGYADYGYT
j_call: TRBJ1-2; v_call: TRBV6-5; clone_size: .; cdr3_aa: ASSATGDEVYGYT